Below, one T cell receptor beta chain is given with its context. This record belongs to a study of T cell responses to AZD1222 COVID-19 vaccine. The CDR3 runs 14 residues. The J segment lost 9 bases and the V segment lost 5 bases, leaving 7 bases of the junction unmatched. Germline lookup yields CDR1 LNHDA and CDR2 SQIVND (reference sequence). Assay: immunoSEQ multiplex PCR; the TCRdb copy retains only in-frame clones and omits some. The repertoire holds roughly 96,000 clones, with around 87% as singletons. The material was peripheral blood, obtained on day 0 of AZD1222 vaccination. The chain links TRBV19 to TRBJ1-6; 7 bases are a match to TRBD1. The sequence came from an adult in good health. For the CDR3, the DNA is TGTGCCAGTAGTCTCGACAGGGAGACTTCACCCCTCCACTTT. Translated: CASSLDRETSPLHF. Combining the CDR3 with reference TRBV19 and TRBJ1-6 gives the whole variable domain DGGITQSPKYLFRKEGQNVTLSCEQNLNHDAMYWYRQDPGQGLRLIYYSQIVNDFQKGDIAEGYSVSREKKESFPLTVTSAQKNPTAFYLCASSLDRETSPLHFGNGTRLTVT.